Following are 32 T cell receptor beta chains from one sample sequenced in a study of blood T cell repertoires in COVID-19. The protocol was immunoSEQ multiplex PCR, while the TCRdb copy is restricted to in-frame clones and leaves out a portion. Of roughly 300,000 clones listed, more than 80% are singletons. The sequencing input was PBMCs or T cells enriched from blood (not recorded which). The source is a woman in her 30s who had recovered from COVID-19.

The CDR3 bases are TGTGCCATCAGTGAGGGGACTAGCGGGAACACCGGGGAGCTGTTTTTT. This gives the protein CAISEGTSGNTGELFF. The J gene is TRBJ2-2, the V gene TRBV10-3, with 11 positions matching TRBD2. CDR1 is ENHRY and CDR2 is SYGVKD in the germline V gene. V shed 2 bases and J 1 base; nucleotides not matched to a gene: 0. This CDR3 region has 16 residues.

This clone turned up a few times. The rearrangement uses TRBV10-1 and TRBJ2-7; 10 positions agree with TRBD1. The CDR3 length is 14 residues. The germline V gene has CDR1 WNHNN and CDR2 SYGVQD (reference sequence). V shed 3 bases and J 5 bases; nucleotides not matched to a gene: 4. The chain's CDR3 is CASSDGTGVNEQYF. CDR3 nucleotides: TGCGCCAGCAGTGATGGGACAGGGGTGAACGAGCAGTACTTC.

The chain is built from TRBV6-2 or TRBV6-3 and TRBJ2-7; 8 bases match TRBD2. CDR1 is MNHEY, CDR2 SVGEGT, per germline. The CDR3 length is 15 residues. Trimming took 5 bases from V and 7 from J; bases not matched to a gene: 13. The DNA of the CDR3 is TGTGCCAGCAGTCCGCGGGAGGCCCACTTGATGGAGCAGTACTTC. Its protein is CASSPREAHLMEQYF.

This clone occurred once. The sample holds other DNA sequences that translate to the same CDR3. The V gene is TRBV9, the J gene TRBJ2-7, with TRBD1 matching over 8 bases. V shed 3 bases and J 1 base; nucleotides not matched to a gene: 3. Germline CDR1 SGDLS, CDR2 YYNGEE. The CDR3 is made up of 14 amino acids. The CDR3, as DNA: TGTGCCAGCAGCGAGACAGGGGCTTCCTACGAGCAGTACTTC. Protein sequence: CASSETGASYEQYF.

The chain carries TRBV7-9 and TRBJ1-1; tentatively, D is TRBD1 (6 bases). The germline CDR1 and CDR2 sequences are SEHNR and FQNEAQ (reference sequence). V shed 5 bases and J shed 3 bases, with 16 bases lying between them. The CDR3 contains 15 residues. CDR3 in DNA: TGTGCCAGCAGCCTGTCAGGGGCATCGGACACTGAAGCTTTCTTT. This sequence encodes CASSLSGASDTEAFF.

The chain is built from TRBV5-8 and TRBJ1-1; D gene uncertain. The CDR3 is 13 residues long. Germline V gives CDR1 SGHTS, CDR2 YDEGEE. Trimming removed 0 bases at V and 2 bases at J, with 5 bases between. CDR3 amino acids: CASSLVTNTEAFF. CDR3 nucleotide sequence: TGTGCCAGCAGCTTGGTCACAAACACTGAAGCTTTCTTT.

The V and J genes are TRBV7-6 and TRBJ2-1, with 8 bases fitting TRBD2. V dropped 5 bases and J dropped 2; count of bases not matched to a gene: 5. The germline CDR1 and CDR2 sequences are SGHVS and FNYEAQ. The CDR3 extends over 15 amino acids. The CDR3 loop is CASSLNSGTYNEQFF. CDR3 sequence (DNA): TGTGCCAGCAGCCTCAATAGCGGGACCTACAATGAGCAGTTCTTC.

The chain links TRBV9 to TRBJ2-3; D gene ambiguous. The germline V gene encodes CDR1 SGDLS and CDR2 YYNGEE. This CDR3 contains 13 residues. With 1 base removed from V and 2 bases from J, the gap between germline ends came to 5 bases. In DNA form, the CDR3 reads TGTGCCAGCAGCGTAAGCCCCACAGATACGCAGTATTTT. Amino acids: CASSVSPTDTQYF.

This chain joins TRBV10-3 and TRBJ1-2; D call uncertain. V lost 8 bases, J lost 4 bases, and 17 bases lay in between. CDR1 ENHRY and CDR2 SYGVKD come from the germline V gene. The CDR3 has 14 residues. In DNA form, the CDR3 reads TGTGCCATCGGTTCCCCCACTGAGTTCTATGGCTACACCTTC. It yields the protein CAIGSPTEFYGYTF.

V gene TRBV9 combines with J gene TRBJ2-2, with TRBD1 matching over 8 bases. V trimming: 4 bases; J trimming: 6 bases; junction bases outside the gene matches: 5. The CDR3 runs to 14 residues. The germline V gene encodes CDR1 SGDLS and CDR2 YYNGEE. CDR3 DNA sequence: TGTGCCAGCAGCCCTCGGACAGGGTCCGGGGAGCTGTTTTTT. Its protein product is CASSPRTGSGELFF.

The chain joins TRBV30 to TRBJ2-7; 9 positions match TRBD2. After removal of 3 bases from V and 6 bases from J, the junction contained 12 bases not matched to a gene. The CDR3 consists of 15 residues. From germline, CDR1 is GTSNPN and CDR2 SVGIG (reference sequence). The CDR3 region has the DNA TGTGCCTGGAGGACCGGACTAGCGTTACCGAGCGAGCAGTACTTC. Protein sequence: CAWRTGLALPSEQYF. The whole variable domain, remainder taken from reference TRBV30 and TRBJ2-7, is SQTIHQWPATLVQPVGSPLSLECTVEGTSNPNLYWYRQAAGRGLQLLFYSVGIGQISSEVPQNLSASRPQDRQFILSSKKLLLSDSGFYLCAWRTGLALPSEQYFGPGTRLTVT.

This clone occurred once. This chain links TRBV28 with TRBJ2-3; 13 positions match TRBD2. Germline assignment: CDR1 MDHEN and CDR2 SYDVKM. After removal of 5 bases from V and 6 bases from J, the junction contained 8 bases not matched to a gene. This CDR3 comprises 16 residues. CDR3: CASSPYTSGRADTQYF. DNA for the CDR3: TGTGCCAGCAGTCCCTACACTAGCGGGAGGGCTGATACGCAGTATTTT. Combining the CDR3 with reference TRBV28 and TRBJ2-3 gives the whole variable domain DVKVTQSSRYLVKRTGEKVFLECVQDMDHENMFWYRQDPGLGLRLIYFSYDVKMKEKGDIPEGYSVSREKKERFSLILESASTNQTSMYLCASSPYTSGRADTQYFGPGTRLTVL.

V is TRBV6-5 and J is TRBJ2-7; TRBD1 matches at 8 bases. This CDR3 has 14 residues. Trimming at V came to 6 bases and at J to 2 bases, leaving 6 bases not matched to a gene. Per germline, CDR1 MNHEY and CDR2 SVGAGI. Here the CDR3 DNA reads TGTGCCAGCAGCAATGCCAGGGGGCCCTACGAGCAGTACTTC. This translates into CASSNARGPYEQYF.

This clone was seen just once. The CDR3 sequence: CASSNRGLTDTQYF. CDR3 bases: TGTGCCAGTAGTAACAGGGGGCTCACAGATACGCAGTATTTT. V usage is TRBV19 and J usage is TRBJ2-3; 9 nucleotides agree with TRBD1. Germline CDR1 is LNHDA and CDR2 is SQIVND (reference sequence). The CDR3 extends over 14 amino acids. The V segment lost 4 bases and the J segment 2 bases; nucleotides outside the gene matches: 1. Based on the CDR3 plus reference TRBV19 and TRBJ2-3, the full variable domain is DGGITQSPKYLFRKEGQNVTLSCEQNLNHDAMYWYRQDPGQGLRLIYYSQIVNDFQKGDIAEGYSVSREKKESFPLTVTSAQKNPTAFYLCASSNRGLTDTQYFGPGTRLTVL.

The gene calls are TRBV7-3 and TRBJ2-3; D gene uncertain. Germline assignment: CDR1 SGHTA and CDR2 FQGTGA. This CDR3 region has 13 residues. Trimming cost V 3 bases and J 1 base, with 5 bases left between them. The DNA for the CDR3 is TGTGCCAGCAGCTTTCCAGGCACAGATACGCAGTATTTT. Translated, it gives CASSFPGTDTQYF.

The rearrangement joins TRBV7-2 to TRBJ2-2, with D perhaps matching TRBD1 (6 bases). The CDR3 is made up of 15 amino acids. V was shortened by 5 bases and J by 4 bases, with 14 bases between the two germline ends. Germline V gives CDR1 SGHTA, CDR2 FQGNSA. The CDR3 region is CASSQDRRSTGELFF. CDR3 DNA: TGTGCCAGCAGCCAGGACAGAAGAAGCACCGGGGAGCTGTTTTTT.

The chain carries TRBV10-3 and TRBJ2-2; 8 bases are shared with TRBD2. The CDR3 consists of 17 residues. Unmatched junction bases numbered 14, after V lost 6 bases and J lost 5 bases. Germline values: CDR1 ENHRY, CDR2 SYGVKD. CDR3 DNA: TGTGCCATCAGCCCGAGGGAAGCGGGAGTGTATACCGGGGAGCTGTTTTTT. Protein sequence: CAISPREAGVYTGELFF.

The rearrangement joins TRBV7-9 to TRBJ1-1; TRBD1 matches at 7 bases. V shed 5 bases and J 6 bases; nucleotides not matched to a gene: 12. The CDR3 has 15 residues. In germline, CDR1 is SEHNR, CDR2 FQNEAQ (reference sequence). The CDR3: CASSARTGVIAEAFF. CDR3 nucleotides: TGTGCCAGCAGCGCAAGGACAGGAGTGATCGCTGAAGCTTTCTTT.

V usage is TRBV21-1 and J usage is TRBJ1-2. TRBV21-1 is assigned pseudogene status. The CDR3 loop spans 13 amino acids. CDR3 DNA sequence: TGTGCCACTAGTACGAGTCGAGGTTATGGCTACACCTTC. This translates into CATSTSRGYGYTF.

V gene TRBV19 combines with J gene TRBJ2-3; 13 bases are shared with TRBD2. With V trimmed by 4 bases and J by 3 bases, 4 bases remained unmatched. This CDR3 spans 16 amino acids. The V gene's germline CDR1 is LNHDA and CDR2 SQIVND (reference sequence). The CDR3 sequence is CASSTRTSGSTDTQYF. CDR3 coding DNA: TGTGCCAGTAGTACCCGGACTAGCGGGAGTACAGATACGCAGTATTTT. The variable domain in full, completed from reference TRBV19 and TRBJ2-3, reads DGGITQSPKYLFRKEGQNVTLSCEQNLNHDAMYWYRQDPGQGLRLIYYSQIVNDFQKGDIAEGYSVSREKKESFPLTVTSAQKNPTAFYLCASSTRTSGSTDTQYFGPGTRLTVL.

The V and J genes are TRBV7-9 and TRBJ2-5; possible D gene TRBD2, 5 bases. This CDR3 contains 15 residues. Germline V gene sequence: CDR1 SEHNR, CDR2 FQNEAQ (reference sequence). The V gene lost 1 base and the J gene lost 2 bases, with 11 bases spanning the gap. CDR3 residues: CASSLGTALQETQYF. In DNA form, the CDR3 reads TGTGCCAGCAGCTTAGGGACTGCCCTACAAGAGACCCAGTACTTC.

The chain combines TRBV4-1 with TRBJ2-1; 11 nucleotides match TRBD2. This CDR3 is 16 amino acids long. Germline CDR1 is MGHRA and CDR2 is YSYEKL. Trimming removed 4 bases from V and 7 bases from J; junction bases left unmatched: 9. For the CDR3, the DNA is TGCGCCAGCAGCCCTATCTCTAGCGGGAGGTTAAATGAGCAGTTCTTC. Its translation: CASSPISSGRLNEQFF.

The rearrangement links TRBV7-2 to TRBJ1-6; D is possibly TRBD1 (6 bases). CDR1 SGHTA and CDR2 FQGNSA come from the germline V gene. V lost 1 base and J lost 7, with 17 bases in between. The CDR3 totals 17 residues. This CDR3 is CASSLEVTGYFNSPLHF. Here the CDR3 DNA reads TGTGCCAGCAGCTTAGAAGTGACAGGCTATTTCAATTCACCCCTCCACTTT.

This chain uses TRBV3-1 (or the pseudogene TRBV3-2) with TRBJ2-7, with D possibly being TRBD2 (6 bases). Trimming took 3 bases from V and 7 from J, leaving 19 bases between them. CDR3 length: 15 amino acids. The germline CDR1 and CDR2 sequences are LGHDT and YNNKEL (reference sequence). The CDR3 reads CASSHIGTSLREQYF. In nucleotides, the CDR3 is TGTGCCAGCAGCCATATTGGGACTTCCCTACGAGAGCAGTACTTC.

The CDR3 region has the DNA TGTGCCAGCAGTCCCCTAGCACGGCCGAGCACAGATACGCAGTATTTT. Its translation: CASSPLARPSTDTQYF. V is TRBV28 and J is TRBJ2-3, with D perhaps TRBD2 (5 bases). Germline CDR1 and CDR2: MDHEN and SYDVKM. Trimming cost V 5 bases and J 0 bases, with 15 bases left between them. This CDR3 spans 16 amino acids.

The chain recombines TRBV14 with TRBJ2-1; TRBD2 matches at 16 bases. The CDR3 extends over 18 amino acids. J was trimmed by 4 bases and V by 4 bases; bases with no gene match: 7. Germline assignment: CDR1 SGHDN and CDR2 FVKESK. CDR3 sequence: CASSLGLAGGPLYNEQFF. CDR3 DNA: TGTGCCAGCAGCCTGGGACTAGCGGGAGGGCCTTTGTACAATGAGCAGTTCTTC.

V and J are TRBV30 and TRBJ1-1, with 7 bases that match TRBD1. Germline trimming cut 3 bases from V and 0 bases from J; bases unmatched to any gene: 4. The CDR3 is 14 residues long. Germline CDR1 and CDR2: GTSNPN and SVGIG (reference sequence). The DNA of the CDR3 is TGTGCCTGGAGGAGAGGGACAGTGAACACTGAAGCTTTCTTT. The encoded protein is CAWRRGTVNTEAFF.

The chain has TRBV19 and TRBJ2-2; TRBD2 matches 9 bases. The junction had 10 bases not matched to a gene; V was cut back by 4 bases and J by 1 base. This CDR3 region has 18 residues. Germline V lookup: CDR1 LNHDA, CDR2 SQIVND (reference sequence). CDR3 coding DNA: TGTGCCAGTAGTAAACCGGTAGCGGGAGTGTTGAACACCGGGGAGCTGTTTTTT. It encodes CASSKPVAGVLNTGELFF.

This clone appeared a single time. The V call is TRBV6-5, the J call TRBJ1-5, with unresolved D. V was cut by 4 bases and J by 3 bases, with 10 bases left in between. CDR3 length equals 14 residues. Germline assignment: CDR1 MNHEY and CDR2 SVGAGI. This CDR3 reads CASSSPGNNQPQHF. In DNA, the CDR3 is TGTGCCAGCAGTTCTCCGGGGAACAATCAGCCCCAGCATTTT.

CDR3 nucleotide sequence: TGTGCCAGCAGTTCGCCCCGGGACAGGGACACCGGGGAGCTGTTTTTT. Protein product: CASSSPRDRDTGELFF. J is TRBJ2-2 and V is TRBV6-5; 9 nucleotides align to TRBD1. Losses at the gene ends were 4 bases for V and 3 bases for J; bases not matched to a gene: 6. In germline, CDR1 is MNHEY, CDR2 SVGAGI. The length of the CDR3 is 16 residues.

This clone has more than one count but fewer than ten. The V and J genes are TRBV5-1 and TRBJ1-2; TRBD1 agrees at 12 bases. V dropped 4 bases and J dropped 7; count of bases not matched to a gene: 5. The CDR3 sequence is 14 residues long. CDR1 is SGHRS, CDR2 YFSETQ, per germline. The CDR3 reads CASSPPGQGAGYTF. CDR3 nucleotide sequence: TGCGCCAGCAGCCCGCCGGGACAGGGGGCTGGCTACACCTTC.

This clone came up a few times. The V and J genes are TRBV30 and TRBJ2-2; D is uncertain. Germline V gene data show CDR1 as GTSNPN and CDR2 as SVGIG (reference sequence). Between the trimmed V and J ends, which lost 4 bases and 1 base, there was a span of 4 bases. This CDR3 spans 12 amino acids. The DNA for the CDR3 is TGTGCCTGGACAGGGAACACCGGGGAGCTGTTTTTT. Protein sequence: CAWTGNTGELFF. The whole variable domain, filled in from reference TRBV30 and TRBJ2-2, reads SQTIHQWPATLVQPVGSPLSLECTVEGTSNPNLYWYRQAAGRGLQLLFYSVGIGQISSEVPQNLSASRPQDRQFILSSKKLLLSDSGFYLCAWTGNTGELFFGEGSRLTVL.